This TCR beta chain was captured by sequencing in a study of Ad26.COV2.S vaccination and SARS-CoV-2 variants (dated by TCRdb to the early 2020s). Context from the whole study: Donors in the vaccine arm were drawn from COV1001, a multicentre, randomized, double-blind, placebo-controlled phase I-IIa trial testing Ad26.COV2.S in healthy adults. Sequencing of the TCRbeta repertoire served to evaluate the specificity and breadth of SARS-CoV-2-reactive T cell receptors following Ad26.COV2.S vaccination. Ad26.COV2.S was administered intramuscularly at 5 x 10^10 or 1 x 10^11 viral particles, either as a single shot or as two shots given 56 days apart. Trial participants were randomized into five groups of five: low-dose or high-dose Ad26.COV2.S given once or twice, or placebo on both occasions. A total of approximately 30 samples were included in the TCR-sequenced set, comprising roughly 19 Ad26.COV2.S vaccine recipients, 5 placebo recipients and 8 SARS-CoV-2 convalescent individuals. Investigators did not know the trial group allocation while performing experiments and assessing outcomes.

The investigation overall reported the following: The authors noted that total T cell responses may have been underestimated by the TCR breadth and depth analyses. Vaccine and placebo recipients had similar non-spike TCR breadth, a finding consistent with the vaccine containing only spike. Higher spike-specific TCR breadth was observed in Ad26.COV2.S recipients than in placebo recipients (P = 0.0014). Substantial breadth of spike-specific CD8+ and CD4+ T cell responses was reported after vaccination. The study lacked the statistical power to compare responses across vaccine doses or regimens.

The immunoSEQ Assay was used to sequence TCRbeta CDR3 regions. After extraction, genomic DNA underwent amplification by bias-controlled multiplex PCR, followed by high-throughput sequencing. As for how the authors treated the data: To quantify the absolute abundance of every unique TCRbeta CDR3 region, sequences were collapsed and filtered. Usable DNA was measured by amplifying reference genes present in all nucleated cells, and TCRbeta template counts were normalized to that usable DNA to estimate T cell fraction. Repertoire TCRs were annotated as SARS-CoV-2-specific by exact matching of V gene, CDR3 amino acid sequence and J gene to a known reactive TCR set. MIRA supplied the reference SARS-CoV-2 TCR set, which was filtered for enrichment in COVID-19-positive ImmuneCODE repertoires so that public or cross-reactive TCRs were removed. Based on the MIRA antigens, annotated TCRs were further analysed at the level of specific ORF or position within ORF. Breadth was defined as annotated unique rearrangements over total unique productive rearrangements; depth was the summed frequency of those rearrangements. TCR breadth was compared between groups using two-sided Wilcoxon rank-sum tests. Not all clones reach the TCRdb copy of this immuneACCESS table, which keeps in-frame sequences only. Checked studies attribute under half of the gap to unresolved V genes and leave the rest unexplained. V, J and clone size are those of that table, while D and trimming were read from the DNA. The sample includes approximately 360,000 clones, with 83% observed a single time. The ten largest account for nearly 7.5% of the sample.

The cysteine opens and the phenylalanine closes a CDR3 of 16 amino acids. Left in the record is the CDR3 DNA by itself, 48 bases read in frame from the first base. The CDR1 and CDR2 encoded by the germline V gene (reference sequence) are SEHNR and FQNEAQ. V is reduced by 4 bases and J by 2 bases, leaving a spacing of 14 bases between them. For this clone: It lacks a known antigen. No much larger clonotype is one base removed from it; base qualities were not supplied.

The intended sense of this specimen's treatment or condition label: roughly 20 received Ad26.COV2.S at low or high dose, single or two shots; about 5 received placebo; per-sample allocation not given. Repertoires of vaccine and placebo recipients were sequenced from samples collected on day 63 after the first injection. In Cohort 1b, 25 or so adults aged 18-55 years were enrolled at a single site in Boston, USA, between 29 July and 7 August 2020. Ad26.COV2.S was a replication-incompetent adenovirus type 26 vector that expressed a prefusion-stabilized SARS-CoV-2 spike protein derived from the original Wuhan strain.

This receptor was taken from a person aged 18-60 years who received the Ad26.COV2.S COVID-19 vaccine or a placebo. The specimen was peripheral blood, collected in a trial of Ad26.COV2.S vaccine versus placebo. The rearrangement joined TRBV7-9 to TRBJ2-2; the D gene is possibly TRBD2, with 7 bases matching. DNA sequence: TGTGCCAGCAGCTCGGGTGGGGGGGCCAACACCGGGGAGCTGTTTTTT. Its protein product is CASSSGGGANTGELFF.